The 26 T cell receptor beta chains below were found in one sample sequenced in a study of control samples from healthy donors and cancer patients (dated by TCRdb to 2020 to 2021). Library preparation was by the immunoSEQ multiplex PCR assay. TCRdb took this table from immuneACCESS and kept in-frame rearrangements with V and J called. Such tables lack part of the clones; where checked against another copy, unresolved V genes explain under half of the gap, and the rest is unexplained. For this sample the table gives 90,000 to 100,000 clones, of which about 79% were detected only once. Over 9.5% of the sample goes to the ten largest clones. The sequenced material came from blood. The source of these receptors is a young woman in good health.

This chain uses TRBV4-3 with TRBJ2-7, with D possibly being TRBD1 (6 bases). Germline V gene data show CDR1 as LGHNA and CDR2 as YSLEER. The CDR3 loop spans 13 amino acids. The V end was cut by 4 bases, the J end by 6 bases, with 13 bases between. The CDR3 DNA reads TGCGCCAGCAGCCGGACACAGGGATCCGAGCAGTACTTC. Amino acid sequence: CASSRTQGSEQYF.

The V and J genes are TRBV24-1 and TRBJ2-7, with D unclear. V lost 0 bases, J lost 3 bases, and 2 bases lay in between. CDR3 length: 12 amino acids. Per the germline V gene, CDR1 is KGHDR and CDR2 is SFDVKD. The CDR3 DNA is TGTGCCACCAGTGATTTGGGCTACGAGCAGTACTTC. Protein: CATSDLGYEQYF.

This clone came up once. The genes are TRBV30 and TRBJ1-3; D is unclear. This CDR3 contains 12 residues. The germline V gene encodes CDR1 GTSNPN and CDR2 SVGIG (reference sequence). Trimming removed 7 bases from V and 0 bases from J, with 7 bases in between. Here the CDR3 reads CAYGDSGNTIYF. CDR3 sequence (DNA): TGTGCCTATGGAGACTCTGGAAACACCATATATTTT.

The chain employs TRBV19 and TRBJ2-1; D gene unclear. CDR3 length: 13 residues. The germline V gene has CDR1 LNHDA and CDR2 SQIVND (reference sequence). V was shortened by 1 base and J by 4 bases, with 5 bases between the two germline ends. The CDR3 DNA sequence: TGTGCCAGTAGTATAGCCCAGTACAATGAGCAGTTCTTC. This codes for CASSIAQYNEQFF.

The chain links TRBV5-4 to TRBJ1-1; TRBD1 aligns across 7 bases. Germline values: CDR1 SGHNT, CDR2 YYREEE (reference sequence). CDR3 size: 15 residues. The ends lost 4 bases at V and 1 base at J; junction bases unmatched: 7. Here the CDR3 reads CASSRDRVTNTEAFF. Written as DNA, the CDR3 is TGTGCCAGCAGCCGTGACAGGGTAACGAACACTGAAGCTTTCTTT.

J is TRBJ1-1 and V is TRBV12-3 or TRBV12-4, with 7 bases lining up with TRBD1. This CDR3 region has 12 residues. V trimming: 5 bases; J trimming: 5 bases; junction bases outside the gene matches: 2. Written as DNA, the CDR3 is TGTGCCAGCAGTCCACAGGGGACTGAAGCTTTCTTT. It encodes CASSPQGTEAFF.

The chain uses TRBV3-1 (or the pseudogene TRBV3-2) and TRBJ2-5, with 7 nucleotides matching TRBD2. CDR1 is LGHDT, CDR2 YNNKEL, per germline (reference sequence). The trim removed 2 bases at V and 5 bases at J, leaving 8 bases unmatched. CDR3 size: 15 residues. CDR3 sequence reads: CASSQPPSGGETQYF. CDR3 DNA: TGTGCCAGCAGCCAACCCCCCTCGGGAGGTGAGACCCAGTACTTC.

The CDR3 is CASSWSDSPLHF. In nucleotides, the CDR3 is TGTGCCAGCAGTTGGAGTGATTCACCCCTCCACTTT. This sequence joins TRBV6-6 and TRBJ1-6; no firm D call. The CDR3 extends over 12 amino acids. Trimming pared 4 bases from V and 8 bases from J, leaving 6 bases between. Germline V gene data show CDR1 as MNHNY and CDR2 as SVGAGI (reference sequence).

V usage is TRBV6-5 and J usage is TRBJ1-5, with 7 bases that match TRBD1. Looked up from germline, CDR1 is MNHEY and CDR2 is SVGAGI. CDR3 length: 15 amino acids. Unmatched junction bases numbered 11, after V lost 10 bases and J lost 2 bases. CDR3 sequence (DNA): TGTGCCACCAGAGACAGGGAAGGAGGCAATCAGCCCCAGCATTTT. Protein product: CATRDREGGNQPQHF.

V and J are TRBV5-5 and TRBJ2-7, with a tentative D call TRBD2 (6 bases). The germline gives CDR1 SGHKS, CDR2 YYEKEE (reference sequence). This CDR3 region has 15 residues. With 4 bases removed from V and 5 bases from J, the gap between germline ends came to 19 bases. The CDR3 region has the DNA TGTGCCAGCAGCCCCGGCGGGACGGCCGGGCACGAGCAGTACTTC. Translated: CASSPGGTAGHEQYF.

The chain joins TRBV5-1 to TRBJ2-7; tentatively, D is TRBD1 or TRBD2 (5 bases each). The germline gives CDR1 SGHRS, CDR2 YFSETQ. CDR3 length equals 16 residues. Trimming shortened V by 7 bases and J by 1 base, and 21 bases separated the two germline ends. The CDR3 DNA sequence: TGCGCCAGCGCAAAAACAGCCGGGACGTCTTCCTACGAGCAGTACTTC. It specifies CASAKTAGTSSYEQYF.

The rearrangement links TRBV5-1 to TRBJ2-2, with D possibly TRBD2 on 6 matching bases. V shed 3 bases and J shed 4 bases, with 16 bases lying between them. Germline V gene sequence: CDR1 SGHRS, CDR2 YFSETQ. This CDR3 contains 16 residues. The CDR3 coding sequence is TGCGCCAGCAGCTCAGGAGGGCGGGCGGGCACCGGGGAGCTGTTTTTT. Protein sequence: CASSSGGRAGTGELFF.

The chain combines TRBV9 with TRBJ1-5; 8 nucleotides match TRBD1. Germline values: CDR1 SGDLS, CDR2 YYNGEE. Trimming at V came to 4 bases and at J to 7 bases, leaving 13 bases not matched to a gene. The CDR3 totals 16 residues. CDR3 DNA: TGTGCCAGCAGCCAAAGACCGGACAGGGTATGGCAGCCCCAGCATTTT. This gives the protein CASSQRPDRVWQPQHF.

The V and J genes are TRBV10-3 and TRBJ2-2; D may be TRBD1 (6 bases). Per germline, CDR1 ENHRY and CDR2 SYGVKD. V dropped 4 bases and J dropped 5 bases, with 11 bases sitting between them. The CDR3 runs 14 residues. The CDR3 DNA is TGTGCCATCAGTGGGAATCAGGGGACCGGGGAGCTGTTTTTT. As protein: CAISGNQGTGELFF.

The chain recombines TRBV5-1 with TRBJ2-7; 8 nucleotides match TRBD1. There are 14 residues in the CDR3. In germline, CDR1 is SGHRS, CDR2 YFSETQ. With 4 bases clipped from V and 8 bases from J, the junction kept 11 bases outside the gene matches. As DNA, the CDR3 is TGCGCCAGCAGCGCCGGACAGGGCCTTATTCAGCAGTACTTC. This encodes CASSAGQGLIQQYF.

This clone turned up a few times. The rearrangement joins TRBV7-2 to TRBJ1-3, with TRBD1 as a possible D gene (5 bases). Per germline, CDR1 SGHTA and CDR2 FQGNSA. The CDR3 sequence is 15 residues long. V was shortened by 3 bases and J by 0 bases, with 9 bases between the two germline ends. The CDR3, as DNA: TGTGCCAGCAGCTTGGGGACGCACTCTGGAAACACCATATATTTT. Its translation is CASSLGTHSGNTIYF.

This chain joins TRBV7-2 and TRBJ2-5, with 10 bases fitting TRBD1. The CDR3 has 16 residues. Unmatched junction bases numbered 7, after V lost 2 bases and J lost 4 bases. Germline assignment: CDR1 SGHTA and CDR2 FQGNSA. Here the CDR3 reads CASSLKGQGGLETQYF. The CDR3 bases are TGTGCCAGCAGCTTAAAAGGACAGGGGGGATTAGAGACCCAGTACTTC.

This clone has just one count. The chain recombines TRBV6-5 with TRBJ2-7; 8 bases are a match to TRBD1. The CDR3 spans 14 residues. CDR1 is MNHEY, CDR2 SVGAGI, per germline. Trimming removed 6 bases from V and 9 bases from J; junction bases left unmatched: 13. The CDR3: CASRPRSTGAVQYF. The CDR3 DNA reads as TGTGCCAGCAGGCCACGGTCGACAGGGGCGGTGCAGTACTTC.

V is TRBV5-1 and J is TRBJ2-3, with 12 positions matching TRBD2. The J segment lost 3 bases and the V segment lost 4 bases, leaving 3 bases of the junction unmatched. Germline values: CDR1 SGHRS, CDR2 YFSETQ. This CDR3 contains 15 residues. The chain's CDR3 is CASSKLAGGTDTQYF. DNA of the CDR3: TGCGCCAGCAGCAAACTAGCGGGGGGTACAGATACGCAGTATTTT.

The chain joins TRBV18 to TRBJ1-2; 7 bases line up with TRBD1. With V trimmed by 5 bases and J by 8 bases, 8 bases remained unmatched. The CDR3 contains 13 residues. The germline CDR1 and CDR2 sequences are KGHSH and LQKENI. CDR3 coding DNA: TGTGCCAGCTCATACGGACAGGTTCAGGGCTACACCTTC. Translating it yields CASSYGQVQGYTF.

CDR3 DNA: TGTGCCTGGAGTGTTCCGGCCCTCATGAACACTGAAGCTTTCTTT. It specifies CAWSVPALMNTEAFF. This chain uses TRBV30 with TRBJ1-1; D remains unclear. V lost 0 bases to trimming and J lost 0 bases, with 11 bases between them. The CDR3 covers 15 residues. Germline V gene data show CDR1 as GTSNPN and CDR2 as SVGIG (reference sequence).

The chain links TRBV6-5 to TRBJ1-5, with 11 bases that match TRBD1. The CDR3 is made up of 15 amino acids. Trimming at V came to 6 bases and at J to 4 bases, leaving 5 bases not matched to a gene. CDR1 MNHEY and CDR2 SVGAGI come from the germline V gene. This chain's CDR3 is CASRGQGGYNQPQHF. The CDR3 DNA follows: TGTGCCAGCAGGGGACAGGGGGGCTATAATCAGCCCCAGCATTTT.

This clone was detected only a few times. The chain combines TRBV11-2 with TRBJ1-2; 11 bases fit TRBD1. Per germline, CDR1 SGHAT and CDR2 FQNNGV. The CDR3 length is 18 residues. The V and J ends lost 5 bases and 3 bases, in that order; junction bases with no gene match: 14. CDR3 DNA: TGTGCCAGCAGCCCAATCCCGCAGAAGGGACAGGGGGACTATGGCTACACCTTC. Translating gives CASSPIPQKGQGDYGYTF.

This chain links TRBV14 with TRBJ2-1; D is unresolved. The germline gives CDR1 SGHDN, CDR2 FVKESK. V was clipped by 10 bases and J by 0 bases, with 10 bases between them. The CDR3 has 13 amino acids. As DNA, the CDR3 is TGTGCCACCTTCAGTAGCTCCTACAATGAGCAGTTCTTC. Protein product: CATFSSSYNEQFF.

The chain links TRBV4-1 to TRBJ2-3, with unresolved D. Per germline, CDR1 MGHRA and CDR2 YSYEKL. The CDR3 spans 14 residues. Deletions cut 0 bases from V and 8 bases from J, with 12 bases between. The CDR3 protein is CASSQDRYLGTQYF. CDR3 bases: TGCGCCAGCAGCCAAGATCGGTATCTAGGTACGCAGTATTTT.

The rearrangement uses TRBV11-2 and TRBJ1-5; D call uncertain. Germline V gene sequence: CDR1 SGHAT, CDR2 FQNNGV. The CDR3 length is 15 residues. V was cut by 1 base and J by 0 bases, with 7 bases left in between. The CDR3 DNA reads TGTGCCAGCAGCTTAGGGGCGGATAGCAATCAGCCCCAGCATTTT. Its protein is CASSLGADSNQPQHF. The full variable domain, rest sourced from reference TRBV11-2 and TRBJ1-5, is EAGVAQSPRYKIIEKRQSVAFWCNPISGHATLYWYQQILGQGPKLLIQFQNNGVVDDSQLPKDRFSAERLKGVDSTLKIQPAKLEDSAVYLCASSLGADSNQPQHFGDGTRLSIL.